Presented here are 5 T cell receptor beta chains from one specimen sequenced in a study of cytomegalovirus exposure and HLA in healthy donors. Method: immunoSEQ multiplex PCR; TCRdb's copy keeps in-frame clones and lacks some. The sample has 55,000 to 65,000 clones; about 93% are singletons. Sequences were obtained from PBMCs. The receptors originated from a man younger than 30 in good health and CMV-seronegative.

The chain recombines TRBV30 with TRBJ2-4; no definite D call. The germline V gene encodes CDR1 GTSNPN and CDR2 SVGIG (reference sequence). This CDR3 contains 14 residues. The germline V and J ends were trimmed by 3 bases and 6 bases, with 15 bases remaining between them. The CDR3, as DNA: TGTGCCTGGAGGTACGCCGCGGCCTCAAACATTCAGTACTTC. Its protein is CAWRYAAASNIQYF. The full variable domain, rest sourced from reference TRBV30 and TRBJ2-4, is SQTIHQWPATLVQPVGSPLSLECTVEGTSNPNLYWYRQAAGRGLQLLFYSVGIGQISSEVPQNLSASRPQDRQFILSSKKLLLSDSGFYLCAWRYAAASNIQYFGAGTRLSVL.

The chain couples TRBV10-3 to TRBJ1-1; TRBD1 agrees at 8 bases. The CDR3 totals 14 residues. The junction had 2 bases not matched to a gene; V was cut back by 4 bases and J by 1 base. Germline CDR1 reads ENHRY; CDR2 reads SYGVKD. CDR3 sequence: CAISGTGQNTEAFF. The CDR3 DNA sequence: TGTGCCATCAGTGGGACAGGGCAGAACACTGAAGCTTTCTTT.

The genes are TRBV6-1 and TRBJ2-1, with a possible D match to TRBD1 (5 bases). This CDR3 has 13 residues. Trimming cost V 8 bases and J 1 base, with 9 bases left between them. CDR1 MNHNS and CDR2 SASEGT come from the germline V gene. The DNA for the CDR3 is TGTGCCAGCGGGGCTAGTTCCTACAATGAGCAGTTCTTC. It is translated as CASGASSYNEQFF.

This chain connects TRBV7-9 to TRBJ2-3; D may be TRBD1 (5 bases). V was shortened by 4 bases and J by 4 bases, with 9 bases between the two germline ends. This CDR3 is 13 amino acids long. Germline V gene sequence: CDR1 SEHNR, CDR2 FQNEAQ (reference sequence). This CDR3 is CASSSAGPDTQYF. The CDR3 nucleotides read TGTGCCAGCAGCTCCGCAGGGCCAGATACGCAGTATTTT.

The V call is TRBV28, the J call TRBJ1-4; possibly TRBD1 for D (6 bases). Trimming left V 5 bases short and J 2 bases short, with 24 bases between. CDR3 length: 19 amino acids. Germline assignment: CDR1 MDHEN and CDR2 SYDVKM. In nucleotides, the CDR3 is TGTGCCAGCAGTACCCGGATCAGGGGCCCGTGGCATACTAATGAAAAACTGTTTTTT. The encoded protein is CASSTRIRGPWHTNEKLFF.